This T cell receptor (beta chain) was captured in a study of CD8+ T cells in alopecia areata. Study background: Each of the treated patients was given oral tofacitinib, 5 to 10 mg twice daily, for moderate-to-severe alopecia areata.

General observations from the study: Especially in alopecia totalis/universalis, lesional scalp showed greater clonality than normal scalp did. Although TCR sharing was seen in mice, sharing across patients was less clear, possibly for HLA-related reasons.

Investigators isolated RNA and reverse transcribed it into cDNA to act as the sequencing template. Sequencing used immunoSEQ multiplex PCR; TCRdb keeps in-frame clones, though not all of them. The sample gives roughly 150,000 clones, over 45% of which show up once; roughly 7.5% is in the top ten. Lesional scalp punch biopsies and peripheral blood were collected from alopecia areata patients. This clone was detected many times. As yet, its antigen is unknown. The receptor comes from a human donor with alopecia areata. Sequencing was performed on CD4+ T cells sorted from blood.

The CDR3 sequence: CASSPSLLAANEQFF. CDR3 DNA: TGTGCCAGCTCACCAAGTCTCCTAGCGGCCAATGAGCAGTTCTTC. The rearrangement joins TRBV18 to TRBJ2-1, with 7 bases aligning to TRBD2. With V trimmed by 2 bases and J by 6 bases, 7 bases remained unmatched. Looked up from germline, CDR1 is KGHSH and CDR2 is LQKENI. This CDR3 comprises 15 residues.